This T cell receptor (beta chain) was found in a study of control samples from healthy donors and cancer patients. This CDR3 is 18 amino acids long. Germline CDR1 is SGHRS and CDR2 is YFSETQ. Trimming took 2 bases from V and 2 from J, leaving 21 bases between them. Only in-frame clones appear in the TCRdb table, and some are missing; sequencing was by immunoSEQ multiplex PCR. The repertoire holds 130,000 or so clones, around 90% seen once, with 2.5% to 3% in the top ten. This clonotype was obtained from a man in his forties in good health. Source material: blood. The J gene is TRBJ2-3, the V gene TRBV5-1; D uncertain. CDR3: CASSFRPIGSALTDTQYF. The CDR3 region has the DNA TGCGCCAGCAGCTTCCGACCTATAGGCTCTGCTCTCACAGATACGCAGTATTTT.